One and the same sample provided the 18 T cell receptor beta chains below, sequenced in a study of blood T cell repertoires in COVID-19. Generated by immunoSEQ multiplex PCR, the TCRdb table keeps only in-frame clones and is missing some. The sample holds around 440,000 clones, about 91% seen once. Sequenced sample: peripheral blood. These receptor sequences come from a woman aged 50 to 60 with COVID-19, enrolled during active disease.

This rearrangement joins TRBV19 to TRBJ2-4, with TRBD2 as a possible D gene (5 bases). CDR1 is LNHDA, CDR2 SQIVND, per germline (reference sequence). The germline V and J ends were trimmed by 0 bases and 0 bases, with 15 bases remaining between them. The CDR3 has 18 amino acids. The CDR3 DNA reads as TGTGCCAGTAGTATAGATAGGAGGCAGCAGGTAGCCAAAAACATTCAGTACTTC. Translated, it gives CASSIDRRQQVAKNIQYF.

The J gene is TRBJ1-1, the V gene TRBV7-6; possible D gene TRBD1, 5 bases. Trimming took off 7 bases at V and 0 bases at J, with 15 bases between the two ends. CDR1 and CDR2 from the germline V gene are SGHVS and FNYEAQ. CDR3 length equals 15 residues. CDR3 DNA: TGTGCCAGCACTATTAATGGGGCGATGAACACTGAAGCTTTCTTT. This translates into CASTINGAMNTEAFF.

V gene TRBV28 combines with J gene TRBJ1-3, with a weak D call TRBD1 (5 bases). This CDR3 has 14 residues. Deletions cut 5 bases from V and 3 bases from J, with 11 bases between. Germline V lookup: CDR1 MDHEN, CDR2 SYDVKM. CDR3 in amino acids: CASSRGGDGNTIYF. The CDR3 nucleotides read TGTGCCAGCAGTCGCGGAGGGGATGGAAACACCATATATTTT.

J is TRBJ2-7 and V is TRBV4-2, with 7 nucleotides matching TRBD1. Germline trimming cut 0 bases from V and 2 bases from J; bases unmatched to any gene: 7. This CDR3 is built from 16 residues. Germline V CDR1 and CDR2: LGHNA, YNFKEQ. The DNA of the CDR3 is TGTGCCAGCAGCCAAGACGCGAGGCAGGGGGCCTACGAGCAGTACTTC. The encoded protein is CASSQDARQGAYEQYF.

The J gene is TRBJ2-5, the V gene TRBV6-4, with 10 bases identical to TRBD1. Per germline, CDR1 MRHNA and CDR2 SNTAGT. The ends lost 11 bases at V and 2 bases at J; junction bases unmatched: 11. The CDR3 has 15 amino acids. The CDR3 nucleotides read TGTGCCGGGCGTCAAGGACAGGGGGGTCAAGAGACCCAGTACTTC. Translated: CAGRQGQGGQETQYF.

J is TRBJ2-2 and V is TRBV7-3; 9 nucleotides match TRBD1. The CDR3 totals 15 residues. V was clipped by 4 bases and J by 6 bases; unmatched bases: 6. Per the germline V gene, CDR1 is SGHTA and CDR2 is FQGTGA. In nucleotides, the CDR3 is TGTGCCAGCAGCTCCGGGGACAGGGAGGCCGGGGAGCTGTTTTTT. This translates into CASSSGDREAGELFF.

The chain joins TRBV13 to TRBJ2-1; D might be TRBD1 (5 bases). Germline V gene lookup returns CDR1 PRHDT and CDR2 FYEKMQ (reference sequence). The CDR3 length is 16 residues. V was clipped by 1 base and J by 5 bases, with 15 bases between them. The CDR3 sequence: CASSLESTPGNNEQFF. As DNA, the CDR3 is TGTGCCAGCAGCTTAGAGTCCACCCCAGGGAACAATGAGCAGTTCTTC. Filled out from reference TRBV13 and TRBJ2-1, the complete variable domain reads AAGVIQSPRHLIKEKRETATLKCYPIPRHDTVYWYQQGPGQDPQFLISFYEKMQSDKGSIPDRFSAQQFSDYHSELNMSSLELGDSALYFCASSLESTPGNNEQFFGPGTRLTVL.

V is TRBV5-1 and J is TRBJ2-3; 8 bases map to TRBD2. Trimming removed 0 bases from V and 2 bases from J; junction bases left unmatched: 5. The CDR3 consists of 16 residues. Looked up from germline, CDR1 is SGHRS and CDR2 is YFSETQ. For the CDR3, the DNA is TGCGCCAGCAGCTTGGAAGCGGGGGCCCTCACAGATACGCAGTATTTT. Protein product: CASSLEAGALTDTQYF.

This chain links TRBV24-1 with TRBJ2-5; the D gene is possibly TRBD1 (6 bases). This CDR3 has 14 residues. Germline values: CDR1 KGHDR, CDR2 SFDVKD. Trimming pared 3 bases from V and 4 bases from J, leaving 11 bases between. The CDR3 DNA reads as TGTGCCACCAGTGATCCGACAGGTGGAGAGACCCAGTACTTC. It yields the protein CATSDPTGGETQYF.

This chain links TRBV30 with TRBJ2-1; D possibly corresponds to TRBD2 (5 bases). CDR3 length: 15 residues. V was shortened by 1 base and J by 2 bases, with 12 bases between the two germline ends. CDR1 is GTSNPN and CDR2 is SVGIG in the germline V gene (reference sequence). The CDR3 protein is CAWSDVRTPYNEQFF. CDR3 sequence (DNA): TGTGCCTGGAGTGATGTACGGACTCCCTACAATGAGCAGTTCTTC.

CDR3 residues: CASSREGANTEAFF. CDR3 in DNA: TGCGCCAGCAGCAGGGAAGGGGCGAACACTGAAGCTTTCTTT. The chain uses TRBV5-1 and TRBJ1-1; maybe TRBD1 (5 bases). V gave up 4 bases and J gave up 1 base, with 11 bases separating them. Germline lookup yields CDR1 SGHRS and CDR2 YFSETQ. The CDR3 totals 14 residues.

This rearrangement joins TRBV6-5 to TRBJ1-1, with TRBD1 identical over 7 bases. In germline, CDR1 is MNHEY, CDR2 SVGAGI. The CDR3 has 13 residues. V dropped 6 bases and J dropped 6; count of bases not matched to a gene: 7. The DNA of the CDR3 is TGTGCCAGCAGACCAACAGGGGAGCCTGAAGCTTTCTTT. It yields the protein CASRPTGEPEAFF.

In nucleotides, the CDR3 is TGTGCCATCAGTGAGGAGCGCCATGGCTACACCTTC. It codes for CAISEERHGYTF. The chain carries TRBV10-3 and TRBJ1-2; D unclear. Trimming took 2 bases from V and 6 from J, leaving 7 bases between them. Per the germline V gene, CDR1 is ENHRY and CDR2 is SYGVKD. This CDR3 is built from 12 residues.

This sequence joins TRBV7-9 and TRBJ1-1; 11 nucleotides match TRBD1. V lost 5 bases and J lost 3; bases outside the gene matches: 14. The CDR3 covers 18 residues. Germline-derived CDR1 and CDR2 are SEHNR and FQNEAQ (reference sequence). The CDR3 here is CASSRDQPGTGGDTEAFF. DNA for the CDR3: TGTGCCAGCAGCCGGGACCAACCCGGGACAGGGGGTGACACTGAAGCTTTCTTT.

V and J are TRBV4-1 and TRBJ1-1; D ambiguous. V lost 4 bases and J 1 base, leaving 13 bases between the germline ends. CDR1 and CDR2 from the germline V gene are MGHRA and YSYEKL. This CDR3 comprises 15 residues. CDR3 protein: CASSPFPTGNTEAFF. Written as DNA, the CDR3 is TGCGCCAGCAGCCCTTTCCCCACGGGGAACACTGAAGCTTTCTTT.

The rearrangement joins TRBV5-1 to TRBJ1-1, with D possibly TRBD1 on 5 matching bases. V shed 0 bases and J shed 3 bases, with 12 bases lying between them. This CDR3 is built from 15 residues. In germline, CDR1 is SGHRS, CDR2 YFSETQ. The CDR3 reads CASSLEGREYTEAFF. The CDR3 DNA reads as TGCGCCAGCAGCTTGGAAGGCAGGGAATACACTGAAGCTTTCTTT. Looking up the rest from reference TRBV5-1 and TRBJ1-1 gives the full variable domain: KAGVTQTPRYLIKTRGQQVTLSCSPISGHRSVSWYQQTPGQGLQFLFEYFSETQRNKGNFPGRFSGRQFSNSRSEMNVSTLELGDSALYLCASSLEGREYTEAFFGQGTRLTVV.

The table lists this clone with a few counts. The chain uses TRBV4-1 and TRBJ2-7, with D tentatively TRBD2 (5 bases). Trimming removed 4 bases at V and 4 bases at J, with 11 bases between. CDR1 and CDR2 (germline): MGHRA, YSYEKL. This CDR3 comprises 13 residues. CDR3 sequence: CASSPRGRYEQYF. The CDR3 DNA reads as TGCGCCAGCAGCCCCCGGGGTAGGTACGAGCAGTACTTC.

J is TRBJ2-1 and V is TRBV19; tentatively, D is TRBD1 (5 bases). V was pared by 5 bases and J by 0 bases, with 11 bases between. The germline V gene has CDR1 LNHDA and CDR2 SQIVND (reference sequence). The CDR3 contains 15 residues. The CDR3 reads CASSWGRSSYNEQFF. As DNA, the CDR3 is TGTGCCAGTAGTTGGGGCAGGAGCTCCTACAATGAGCAGTTCTTC.